These 12 T cell receptor beta chains were all obtained from the same sample, sequenced in a study of Ad26.COV2.S vaccination and SARS-CoV-2 variants. The method was immunoSEQ multiplex PCR; TCRdb's version includes in-frame clones alone and lacks a portion of them. The table includes some 390,000 clones, roughly nine tenths detected once. The treatment denotes: around 19 received Ad26.COV2.S at low or high dose, single or two shots; about 5 received placebo; per-sample allocation not given. Material that was analyzed had been drawn on day 63 after the first vaccine or placebo injection. The sample consisted of peripheral blood, taken in a trial of Ad26.COV2.S vaccine versus placebo. The receptors originated from a person aged 18 to 65 who received the Ad26.COV2.S COVID-19 vaccine or a placebo.

This chain joins TRBV20-1 and TRBJ2-3; no clear D gene. Looked up from germline, CDR1 is DFQATT and CDR2 is SNEGSKA (reference sequence). This CDR3 is built from 14 residues. Trimming stripped 3 bases from V and 0 bases from J, with 10 bases between. This CDR3 reads CSASIPTSTDTQYF. DNA for the CDR3: TGCAGTGCTAGTATTCCGACCAGCACAGATACGCAGTATTTT.

This chain connects TRBV6-6 to TRBJ1-1, with D possibly TRBD1 on 5 matching bases. V was shortened by 2 bases and J by 6 bases, with 16 bases between the two germline ends. This CDR3 has 15 amino acids. In germline, CDR1 is MNHNY, CDR2 SVGAGI (reference sequence). The CDR3 protein is CASSYGGTGVPEAFF. The CDR3 DNA is TGTGCCAGCAGTTACGGGGGAACTGGGGTGCCTGAAGCTTTCTTT.

This clone was seen just once. The V and J genes are TRBV7-2 and TRBJ2-7; 13 bases line up with TRBD2. The V gene's germline CDR1 is SGHTA and CDR2 FQGNSA. The CDR3 runs 12 residues. V was clipped by 4 bases and J by 12 bases; unmatched bases: 3. The CDR3 bases are TGTGCCAGCAGCTGGGGACTAGCGGGGACGTACTTC. As protein: CASSWGLAGTYF. Complete variable domain (other parts from reference TRBV7-2 and TRBJ2-7): GAGVSQSPSNKVTEKGKDVELRCDPISGHTALYWYRQSLGQGLEFLIYFQGNSAPDKSGLPSDRFSAERTGGSVSTLTIQRTQQEDSAVYLCASSWGLAGTYFGPGTRLTVT.

This sequence joins TRBV25-1 and TRBJ2-7, with TRBD1 matching over 10 bases. V was clipped by 3 bases and J by 5 bases; unmatched bases: 10. Per germline, CDR1 MGHDK and CDR2 SYGVNS. The CDR3 has 16 residues. CDR3 DNA sequence: TGTGCCAGCAGTGATTTGGACAGGGGGTTTTTCCACGAGCAGTACTTC. Translation: CASSDLDRGFFHEQYF.

The chain employs TRBV19 and TRBJ1-3; D ambiguous. Germline V gene lookup returns CDR1 LNHDA and CDR2 SQIVND (reference sequence). CDR3 length: 14 amino acids. The germline V and J ends were trimmed by 5 bases and 0 bases, with 8 bases remaining between them. The CDR3 loop reads CASSPRFSGNTIYF. Here the CDR3 DNA reads TGTGCCAGTAGTCCTCGATTCTCTGGAAACACCATATATTTT.

The chain recombines TRBV9 with TRBJ2-3, with D tentatively TRBD2 (6 bases). Germline CDR1 and CDR2: SGDLS and YYNGEE. Trimming left V 2 bases short and J 4 bases short, with 11 bases between. CDR3 length: 14 amino acids. Here the CDR3 reads CASSVGSPADTQYF. The CDR3 bases are TGTGCCAGCAGCGTCGGGAGTCCCGCAGATACGCAGTATTTT.

The chain combines TRBV3-1 (or the pseudogene TRBV3-2) with TRBJ1-1; D uncertain. Germline CDR1 reads LGHDT; CDR2 reads YNNKEL (reference sequence). V lost 5 bases and J lost 6, with 16 bases in between. This CDR3 has 14 residues. The CDR3 DNA is TGTGCCAGCAGCACCAACTCCGGAACCCCTGAAGCTTTCTTT. Amino acids: CASSTNSGTPEAFF.

CDR3 DNA: TGTGCCATCAGTGACCCGGGACTAGCGGGGGGCCTGGGAACCGGGGAGCTGTTTTTT. This sequence encodes CAISDPGLAGGLGTGELFF. The V gene is TRBV10-3, the J gene TRBJ2-2, with 15 bases lining up with TRBD2. Germline V gene sequence: CDR1 ENHRY, CDR2 SYGVKD. The CDR3 consists of 19 residues. The trim removed 3 bases at V and 5 bases at J, leaving 10 bases unmatched.

The CDR3 nucleotides read TGTGCCAGTAGTATAGATAGGATCGGGGAGCTGTTTTTT. As protein: CASSIDRIGELFF. This chain uses TRBV19 with TRBJ2-2; D is undetermined. This CDR3 is 13 amino acids long. Trimming stripped 0 bases from V and 7 bases from J, with 6 bases between. Germline assignment: CDR1 LNHDA and CDR2 SQIVND (reference sequence).

V is TRBV7-9 and J is TRBJ1-2; D is perhaps TRBD1 (6 bases). There are 14 residues in the CDR3. Germline V gene lookup returns CDR1 SEHNR and CDR2 FQNEAQ (reference sequence). With 1 base removed from V and 4 bases from J, the gap between germline ends came to 10 bases. Here the CDR3 reads CASSLGTAIYGYTF. The CDR3 DNA reads TGTGCCAGCAGCTTAGGGACAGCCATCTATGGCTACACCTTC.

This clone appeared a single time. The chain recombines TRBV5-1 with TRBJ1-1; 7 positions agree with TRBD1. In germline, CDR1 is SGHRS, CDR2 YFSETQ. The length of the CDR3 is 14 residues. V shed 4 bases, J shed 7 bases, and the junction held 10 bases outside the gene matches. This chain's CDR3 is CASSKTGAGGEAFF. The CDR3 DNA sequence: TGCGCCAGCAGCAAAACAGGGGCTGGCGGTGAAGCTTTCTTT.

This clone was seen a single time. V and J are TRBV9 and TRBJ2-3; D may be TRBD2 (6 bases). Germline V lookup: CDR1 SGDLS, CDR2 YYNGEE. This CDR3 has 14 residues. Trimming removed 0 bases from V and 6 bases from J, with 11 bases in between. The CDR3 sequence: CASSVGGVQDTQYF. The DNA of the CDR3 is TGTGCCAGCAGCGTAGGGGGGGTTCAGGATACGCAGTATTTT.